This T cell receptor beta chain was identified in a study of cytomegalovirus exposure and HLA in healthy donors. Looked up from germline, CDR1 is PRHDT and CDR2 is FYEKMQ (reference sequence). Trimming shortened V by 5 bases and J by 6 bases, and 22 bases separated the two germline ends. This CDR3 has 16 amino acids. PCR primers comprised 60 Vbeta and 13 Jbeta primers. Clones were sequenced by immunoSEQ multiplex PCR, and TCRdb holds only the in-frame ones, with some missing. Of 100,000 to 150,000 clones listed, roughly 79% were seen once; the top ten hold about 2.9%. The chain is built from TRBV13 and TRBJ1-2, with a weak D call TRBD1 (6 bases). This TCR derives from a boy younger than 10 in good health and CMV-seronegative. The sequenced material came from PBMCs. The DNA of the CDR3 is TGTGCCAGCAGCCCAGACGGCCGGGACACCTCTCATGGCTACACCTTC. It translates to CASSPDGRDTSHGYTF.